This TCR beta chain originates from a study of shared clonotypes between healthy human individuals. The study, taken as a whole, reports: A reduction in generation probabilities was seen for non-shared clonotypes relative to those shared by all four donors.

Germline CDR1 reads MGHRA; CDR2 reads YSYEKL. The CDR3 runs to 13 residues. Trimming shortened V by 3 bases and J by 8 bases, and 11 bases separated the two germline ends. Several immunoSEQ 96-well plates shared each subset's DNA, each plate a replicate. As processed by the authors: For the immunoSEQ data, sequences were junction-only without quality scores, so filtering differed. Sequencing used immunoSEQ multiplex PCR; TCRdb keeps in-frame clones, though not all of them. V, J and clone size were drawn from that table, and D and trimming were deduced from the DNA. The sample shows around 700,000 clones, about 74% of them seen only once. Into CD45RA+ naive and CD45RA-negative memory subsets, the CD4+ cells were split. Details on this clone: Antigen specificity is unknown.

The chain links TRBV4-1 to TRBJ1-5, with D hard to call. Sequenced material: memory CD4+ T cells sorted from blood. Subset defined: CD45RA-negative fraction. The TCR originated in a woman aged 25 to 39 in good health. CDR3 nucleotide sequence: TGCGCCAGCAGCCATGGGATCGGGGAGCCCCAGCATTTT. It is translated as CASSHGIGEPQHF.